This T cell receptor (beta chain) is drawn from a study of blood T cell repertoires in COVID-19. About the study: Samples representing acute and convalescent COVID-19 were sourced from the United States, Italy and Spain. PBMCs, B-cell-depleted T cells, or T cells provided the cDNA or gDNA that made up the material.

In the original processing: Reference gene primers were amplified, and this amplification served to estimate nucleated cell counts. Repertoires were generated with immunoSEQ multiplex PCR, while TCRdb's copy carries only in-frame clones and drops some. Clonal size and the V and J genes are those of that table, whereas D and trimming came from the DNA. The sample consists of 350,000 to 400,000 clones, 80% to 90% of them appearing once. Per germline, CDR1 MGHRA and CDR2 YSYEKL. CDR3 length: 15 residues. V was cut by 0 bases and J by 7 bases, with 13 bases left in between. Sequencing was carried out using PBMCs or T cells enriched from blood (not recorded which). The chain combines TRBV4-1 with TRBJ1-5; D is perhaps TRBD1 (5 bases). This clonotype was obtained from a man aged 18 to 35 who had recovered from COVID-19. CDR3 DNA: TGCGCCAGCAGCCAAGAAGGGGCAGGGAGGCAGCCCCAGCATTTT. Its protein is CASSQEGAGRQPQHF.